Following are 16 T cell receptor beta chains from one sample sequenced in a study of beta chain features in type 1 diabetes. No antigen is known for these receptors. Study-wide results and caveats: All four CD4+ subsets of Type 1 diabetes patients contained TCRB CDR3s that were moderately but significantly shorter.

TCRB transcripts that were expressed got sequenced, as all of the isolated RNA had been reverse transcribed. Only in-frame clones appear in the TCRdb table, and some are missing; sequencing was by immunoSEQ multiplex PCR. The sample comprises 600,000 to 700,000 clones, around 12% of which are singletons, and more than 0.1% rests with the top ten. The material sequenced was naive CD4+ T cells from blood. All receptors come from a man aged 30 to 39 with type 1 diabetes.

This chain connects TRBV30 to TRBJ1-6, with D tentatively TRBD1 (5 bases). This CDR3 spans 12 amino acids. V was cut by 3 bases and J by 14 bases, with 14 bases left in between. Germline V gene sequence: CDR1 GTSNPN, CDR2 SVGIG (reference sequence). The CDR3 is CAWSGTPSALHF. The CDR3 nucleotides are TGTGCCTGGAGCGGGACCCCCTCGGCCCTCCACTTT.

This clone was detected a few times. The chain has TRBV7-2 and TRBJ1-5; D not certain. V lost 1 base, J lost 3 bases, and 10 bases lay in between. Germline V gives CDR1 SGHTA, CDR2 FQGNSA. This CDR3 is built from 15 residues. CDR3 sequence reads: CASSLVRSLNQPQHF. In DNA, the CDR3 is TGTGCCAGCAGCTTAGTCAGGAGTCTCAATCAGCCCCAGCATTTT.

This clone was seen more than once but under ten times. This rearrangement joins TRBV19 to TRBJ2-2; D is uncertain. Germline assignment: CDR1 LNHDA and CDR2 SQIVND (reference sequence). The CDR3 is 15 amino acids. The V end was cut by 6 bases, the J end by 1 base, with 12 bases between. This chain's CDR3 is CASRNPTRNTGELFF. The CDR3 DNA reads TGTGCCAGTAGGAACCCAACAAGGAACACCGGGGAGCTGTTTTTT.

The gene calls are TRBV5-6 and TRBJ2-7; TRBD2 matches at 7 bases. Per the germline V gene, CDR1 is SGHDT and CDR2 is YYEEEE. This CDR3 comprises 15 residues. Germline trimming cut 4 bases from V and 7 bases from J; bases unmatched to any gene: 14. The CDR3 spells CASSTGAGSREEQYF. CDR3 nucleotide sequence: TGTGCCAGCAGCACCGGAGCGGGATCCCGGGAGGAGCAGTACTTC.

This clone occurred a few times. The V and J genes are TRBV6-5 and TRBJ2-7; TRBD1 or TRBD2 may be the D gene (5 bases each). The CDR3 loop spans 13 amino acids. Trimming pared 4 bases from V and 3 bases from J, leaving 10 bases between. The V gene's germline CDR1 is MNHEY and CDR2 SVGAGI. CDR3 amino acids: CASSSGTDYEQYF. The CDR3 DNA is TGTGCCAGCAGTTCGGGGACGGACTACGAGCAGTACTTC.

In nucleotides, the CDR3 is TGTGCCAGCAGCCTCCGACCTCCGGGGGAAAAACTGTTTTTT. Its translation is CASSLRPPGEKLFF. V is TRBV27 and J is TRBJ1-4; D unclear. The CDR3 loop spans 14 amino acids. From germline, CDR1 is MNHEY and CDR2 SMNVEV (reference sequence). V lost 6 bases to trimming and J lost 8 bases, with 16 bases between them. The full variable domain, with the rest looked up from reference TRBV27 and TRBJ1-4, is EAQVTQNPRYLITVTGKKLTVTCSQNMNHEYMSWYRQDPGLGLRQIYYSMNVEVTDKGDVPEGYKVSRKEKRNFPLILESPSPNQTSLYFCASSLRPPGEKLFFGSGTQLSVL.

The table lists this clone with a few counts. The chain links TRBV6-1 to TRBJ2-3, with no clear D. Trimming removed 2 bases from V and 1 base from J, with 7 bases in between. From germline, CDR1 is MNHNS and CDR2 SASEGT. This CDR3 comprises 14 residues. CDR3 nucleotides: TGTGCCAGCAGTGAAAATTGGGGCACAGATACGCAGTATTTT. As protein: CASSENWGTDTQYF.

The chain employs TRBV7-3 and TRBJ2-3; D is perhaps TRBD1 or TRBD2 (5 bases each). Germline CDR1 is SGHTA and CDR2 is FQGTGA. Between the trimmed V and J ends, which lost 1 base and 10 bases, there was a span of 12 bases. The CDR3 sequence is 13 residues long. The CDR3 nucleotides read TGTGCCAGCAGCTTAAACTCGGGACCTCCGCAGTATTTT. It translates to CASSLNSGPPQYF. The full variable domain, its missing parts supplied by reference TRBV7-3 and TRBJ2-3, is GAGVSQTPSNKVTEKGKYVELRCDPISGHTALYWYRQSLGQGPEFLIYFQGTGAADDSGLPNDRFFAVRPEGSVSTLKIQRTERGDSAVYLCASSLNSGPPQYFGPGTRLTVL.

About this clone itself: Other DNA sequences in this specimen translate into the identical CDR3. J is TRBJ1-2 and V is TRBV20-1, with D possibly being TRBD1 (5 bases). The CDR3 is 11 amino acids. Trimming pared 2 bases from V and 5 bases from J, leaving 6 bases between. Germline V lookup: CDR1 DFQATT, CDR2 SNEGSKA (reference sequence). CDR3 residues: CSARQGYGYTF. CDR3 DNA sequence: TGCAGTGCTAGACAGGGATATGGCTACACCTTC.

The table lists this clone with a few counts. This chain joins TRBV7-3 and TRBJ2-2; D call uncertain. V lost 4 bases, J lost 6 bases, and 6 bases lay in between. Germline CDR1 reads SGHTA; CDR2 reads FQGTGA. CDR3 length: 12 amino acids. CDR3 coding DNA: TGTGCCAGCAGCTCGGGCGCCGGGGAGCTGTTTTTT. Residues: CASSSGAGELFF.

This rearrangement joins TRBV7-2 to TRBJ2-5; the D gene is possibly TRBD2 (6 bases). CDR1 SGHTA and CDR2 FQGNSA come from the germline V gene. V lost 5 bases, J lost 2 bases, and 12 bases lay in between. CDR3 length: 14 amino acids. The CDR3 coding sequence is TGTGCCAGCAGCCAGGCGGGATGGCAAGAGACCCAGTACTTC. Translating it yields CASSQAGWQETQYF.

The V gene is TRBV7-8, the J gene TRBJ1-2, with 9 bases that match TRBD1. Trimming cost V 0 bases and J 8 bases; bases outside gene matches: 10. This CDR3 spans 16 amino acids. The germline CDR1 and CDR2 sequences are SGHVS and FQNEAQ. CDR3 protein: CASSLASGTGKDGYTF. The CDR3 nucleotides read TGTGCCAGCAGCTTAGCGTCCGGGACAGGGAAGGACGGCTACACCTTC.

The chain joins TRBV29-1 to TRBJ2-1, with D possibly being TRBD2 (6 bases). CDR3 length: 16 residues. The V and J ends lost 3 bases and 7 bases respectively, with 22 bases between them. CDR1 SQVTM and CDR2 ANQGSEA come from the germline V gene. The CDR3 region is CSVEAMGLLNSNEQFF. The CDR3 DNA follows: TGCAGCGTTGAGGCGATGGGACTCCTTAATAGTAATGAGCAGTTCTTC.

This chain joins TRBV7-9 and TRBJ1-2, with D hard to call. The V end lost 5 bases, the J end lost 4 bases, and 8 bases lay between the germline ends. This CDR3 has 12 amino acids. Germline V lookup: CDR1 SEHNR, CDR2 FQNEAQ (reference sequence). Here the CDR3 reads CASSVDAYGYTF. The CDR3 DNA reads TGTGCCAGCAGCGTTGACGCCTATGGCTACACCTTC. Full variable domain (outside the CDR3, taken from reference TRBV7-9 and TRBJ1-2): DTGVSQNPRHKITKRGQNVTFRCDPISEHNRLYWYRQTLGQGPEFLTYFQNEAQLEKSRLLSDRFSAERPKGSFSTLEIQRTEQGDSAMYLCASSVDAYGYTFGSGTRLTVV.

This chain links TRBV5-6 with TRBJ1-2; 11 bases line up with TRBD1. Germline-derived CDR1 and CDR2 are SGHDT and YYEEEE. The ends lost 7 bases at V and 3 bases at J; junction bases unmatched: 2. The CDR3 covers 13 residues. Here the CDR3 reads CASRGQGDYGYTF. In DNA, the CDR3 is TGTGCCAGCCGGGGACAGGGGGACTATGGCTACACCTTC.

The chain joins TRBV6-5 to TRBJ1-4; D not resolved. Trimming stripped 5 bases from V and 3 bases from J, with 10 bases between. This CDR3 is 14 amino acids long. Germline V CDR1 and CDR2: MNHEY, SVGAGI. The CDR3 region has the DNA TGTGCCAGCAGTGTCCAACGGGCTAATGAAAAACTGTTTTTT. Translation: CASSVQRANEKLFF.